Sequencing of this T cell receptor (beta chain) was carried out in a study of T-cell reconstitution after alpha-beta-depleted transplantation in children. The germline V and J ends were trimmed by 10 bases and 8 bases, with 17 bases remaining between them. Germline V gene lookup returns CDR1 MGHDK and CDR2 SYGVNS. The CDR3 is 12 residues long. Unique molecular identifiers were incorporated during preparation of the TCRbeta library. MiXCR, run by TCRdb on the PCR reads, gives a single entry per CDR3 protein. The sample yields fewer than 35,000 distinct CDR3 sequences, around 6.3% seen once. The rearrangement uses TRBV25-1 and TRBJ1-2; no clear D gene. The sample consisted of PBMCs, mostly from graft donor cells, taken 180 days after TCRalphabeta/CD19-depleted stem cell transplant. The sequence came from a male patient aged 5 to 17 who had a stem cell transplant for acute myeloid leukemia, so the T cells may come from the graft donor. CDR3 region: CAISLGLFGYTF. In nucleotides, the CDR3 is TGTGCCATCAGCCTCGGGCTTTTCGGCTACACCTTC.